This record concerns one T cell receptor (beta chain) sequence. These data are taken from a study of shared clonotypes between healthy human individuals. Original analysis: Junction-only sequences without quality scores were provided by ImmunoSEQ, so filtering was different. Method: immunoSEQ multiplex PCR; TCRdb's copy keeps in-frame clones and lacks some. V, J and clone size are taken as reported in that table, and D and trimming were inferred from the DNA itself. The sample contains 450,000 to 500,000 clones, approximately 78% of which appear only once. This CDR3 contains 18 residues. The J segment lost 1 base and the V segment lost 3 bases, leaving 11 bases of the junction unmatched. Germline CDR1 SGDLS, CDR2 YYNGEE.

The source material was PBMCs. The chain links TRBV9 to TRBJ2-4, with 9 nucleotides matching TRBD1. The clonotype comes from a woman in her 40s in good health. Some clones in this sample may be carry-over from other donors' samples. CDR3: CASSAEIQGAPAKNIQYF. CDR3 sequence (DNA): TGTGCCAGCAGCGCCGAAATACAGGGGGCGCCGGCCAAAAACATTCAGTACTTC.